The T cell receptor (beta chain) described here comes from a study of blood T cell repertoires in COVID-19. Study background: The United States, Italy and Spain provided the acute and convalescent COVID-19 samples. Sources were T cells, B-cell-depleted T cells, or PBMCs; the material itself was cDNA or gDNA.

Per the study methods: Scientists estimated how many nucleated cells there were by amplifying reference gene primers. Sequencing used immunoSEQ multiplex PCR; TCRdb keeps in-frame clones, though not all of them. That table is the source of V, J and clone size, and D and trimming were worked out from the DNA. This sample has just under 350,000 clones; around 83% occur once, and the top ten carry roughly 3%. Germline assignment: CDR1 GTSNPN and CDR2 SVGIG (reference sequence). The CDR3 is 14 residues long. Deletions cut 0 bases from V and 2 bases from J, with 8 bases between. The receptor was isolated from a man younger than 45 with active or convalescent COVID-19. Sequenced: peripheral blood. The chain employs TRBV30 and TRBJ1-3, with no clear D. This CDR3 is CAWSVRAAGNTIYF. In DNA, the CDR3 is TGTGCCTGGAGTGTACGAGCCGCTGGAAACACCATATATTTT.